This TCR beta chain comes out of a study of graft-versus-host responses after intestinal transplantation. About this clone: Its antigen remains unidentified.

The protocol was immunoSEQ multiplex PCR, while the TCRdb copy is restricted to in-frame clones and leaves out a portion. Among around 99,000 clones listed, roughly 87% were seen once. Broader study findings: Some GvH clones appeared in ileal mucosa or blood before recipient bone marrow.

This CDR3 is 16 amino acids long. The germline V gene encodes CDR1 MNHEY and CDR2 SMNVEV (reference sequence). V was pared by 6 bases and J by 5 bases, with 17 bases between. The V gene is TRBV27, the J gene TRBJ1-6; D not resolved. Specimen: unstimulated CD4+ T cells sorted from spleen or lymph node cells, collected before transplant. The TCR originated in a human donor who was the organ donor for an intestinal transplant. CDR3 in DNA: TGTGCCAGCAGCCCGGACCCCTTCCCTGATAATTCACCCCTCCACTTT. Residues: CASSPDPFPDNSPLHF.